The 21 T cell receptor beta chains below come from one sample, sequenced in a study of cytomegalovirus exposure and HLA in healthy donors. 60 Vbeta and 13 Jbeta primers were used in PCR. Profiled with immunoSEQ multiplex PCR; TCRdb holds only in-frame clones, not every one. The sample holds approximately 150,000 clones. Specimen: PBMCs. Source of these receptors: a woman aged 18-29 years in good health and CMV-seronegative.

The chain links TRBV15 to TRBJ2-5, with 9 bases aligning to TRBD2. The CDR3 runs 18 residues. CDR1 and CDR2 (germline): LNHNV, YYDKDF (reference sequence). The J segment lost 7 bases and the V segment lost 5 bases, leaving 20 bases of the junction unmatched. CDR3 region: CATSPLITAGGRWRTQYF. The DNA of the CDR3 is TGTGCCACCAGCCCCCTAATTACAGCGGGAGGACGCTGGCGGACCCAGTACTTC.

CDR3 nucleotides: TGCAGTGCTAGGTCAGGAGGTGGCTACACCTTC. Translation gives CSARSGGGYTF. The rearrangement joins TRBV20-1 to TRBJ1-2; D is uncertain. V was trimmed by 3 bases and J by 7 bases, leaving 9 bases between them. Germline V gives CDR1 DFQATT, CDR2 SNEGSKA (reference sequence). The CDR3 contains 11 residues.

V is TRBV2 and J is TRBJ2-3, with D unclear. Germline loops: CDR1 SNHLY, CDR2 FYNNEI. The CDR3 totals 14 residues. Trimming stripped 7 bases from V and 0 bases from J, with 11 bases between. The CDR3 protein is CASTSYPSTDTQYF. CDR3 in DNA: TGTGCCAGCACCAGTTACCCTAGCACAGATACGCAGTATTTT.

This rearrangement joins TRBV10-3 to TRBJ1-1; no definite D call. The CDR3 length is 14 residues. The V gene's germline CDR1 is ENHRY and CDR2 SYGVKD. Trimming stripped 4 bases from V and 1 base from J, with 10 bases between. In nucleotides, the CDR3 is TGTGCCATCAGTGGCGGGGTCCGGAACACTGAAGCTTTCTTT. Protein product: CAISGGVRNTEAFF.

The chain uses TRBV7-7 and TRBJ2-7; a weak D match, TRBD1 (6 bases). Trimming stripped 1 base from V and 1 base from J, with 8 bases between. Germline assignment: CDR1 SSHAT and CDR2 FNYEAQ (reference sequence). The CDR3 consists of 14 residues. CDR3 loop: CASSLDRESYEQYF. The CDR3 region has the DNA TGTGCCAGCAGCTTAGACAGGGAATCCTACGAGCAGTACTTC.

The chain employs TRBV19 and TRBJ2-2; TRBD2 might be the D (6 bases). This CDR3 spans 15 amino acids. Trimming removed 3 bases from V and 6 bases from J, with 14 bases in between. Germline V gene data show CDR1 as LNHDA and CDR2 as SQIVND (reference sequence). The CDR3 spells CASSIKGSGAGELFF. The DNA for the CDR3 is TGTGCCAGTAGTATCAAGGGATCGGGGGCCGGGGAGCTGTTTTTT.

V and J are TRBV6-6 and TRBJ2-7; D gene uncertain. Germline V lookup: CDR1 MNHNY, CDR2 SVGAGI (reference sequence). The CDR3 covers 12 residues. Trimming stripped 5 bases from V and 4 bases from J, with 9 bases between. The chain's CDR3 is CASSRPGYEQYF. The DNA of the CDR3 is TGTGCCAGCAGTAGGCCGGGTTACGAGCAGTACTTC.

This sequence joins TRBV29-1 and TRBJ2-5; the D gene is possibly TRBD1 (6 bases). Germline loops: CDR1 SQVTM, CDR2 ANQGSEA. V dropped 6 bases and J dropped 6 bases, with 20 bases sitting between them. The CDR3 covers 14 residues. In DNA form, the CDR3 reads TGCAGCGTGACCAGCTGGGGGCCTGAAAAGACCCAGTACTTC. It codes for CSVTSWGPEKTQYF.

The chain combines TRBV5-4 with TRBJ2-1, with TRBD2 matching 13 bases. This CDR3 has 17 residues. The germline gives CDR1 SGHNT, CDR2 YYREEE (reference sequence). V shed 4 bases and J 9 bases; nucleotides not matched to a gene: 13. As DNA, the CDR3 is TGTGCCAGCAGCACGGGACTAGCGGGAACCCTCGCGGGTGAGCAGTTCTTC. It yields the protein CASSTGLAGTLAGEQFF.

The chain combines TRBV9 with TRBJ2-7, with D possibly TRBD1 on 5 matching bases. Trimming shortened V by 0 bases and J by 1 base, and 11 bases separated the two germline ends. The CDR3 contains 15 residues. Germline CDR1 and CDR2: SGDLS and YYNGEE. For the CDR3, the DNA is TGTGCCAGCAGCGTAGGTTCAGGGCTATCCTACGAGCAGTACTTC. Amino acids: CASSVGSGLSYEQYF.

The chain combines TRBV7-9 with TRBJ2-1; a weak D match, TRBD2 (6 bases). The CDR3 is 15 amino acids. CDR1 is SEHNR, CDR2 FQNEAQ, per germline (reference sequence). With 6 bases removed from V and 3 bases from J, the gap between germline ends came to 15 bases. CDR3 nucleotide sequence: TGTGCCAGCAGTCTATTAGCGGATATCTACAATGAGCAGTTCTTC. Protein sequence: CASSLLADIYNEQFF.

The chain recombines TRBV6-5 with TRBJ1-5; 7 nucleotides agree with TRBD1. Per germline, CDR1 MNHEY and CDR2 SVGAGI. V was clipped by 2 bases and J by 6 bases; unmatched bases: 4. This CDR3 has 14 amino acids. CDR3: CASSYRGQGQPQHF. The DNA for the CDR3 is TGTGCCAGCAGTTACAGGGGGCAGGGTCAGCCCCAGCATTTT.

This chain connects TRBV28 to TRBJ2-2; 10 positions match TRBD1. The CDR3 is 15 amino acids. Germline assignment: CDR1 MDHEN and CDR2 SYDVKM. V trimming: 6 bases; J trimming: 7 bases; junction bases outside the gene matches: 8. As DNA, the CDR3 is TGTGCCAGCAGCCCTGGGACAGGGGTTTTCGGGGAGCTGTTTTTT. Amino acids: CASSPGTGVFGELFF.

The chain employs TRBV19 and TRBJ2-2; maybe TRBD2 (5 bases). Germline assignment: CDR1 LNHDA and CDR2 SQIVND (reference sequence). V gave up 8 bases and J gave up 4 bases, with 8 bases separating them. This CDR3 is built from 12 residues. Here the CDR3 DNA reads TGTGCCAGTGACGCGGGCACCGGGGAGCTGTTTTTT. It is translated as CASDAGTGELFF.

CDR3 region: CASSLVTGYTYEQYF. CDR3 DNA: TGCGCCAGCAGCTTGGTAACAGGTTACACCTACGAGCAGTACTTC. The chain recombines TRBV5-1 with TRBJ2-7; D may be TRBD1 (5 bases). Germline CDR1 is SGHRS and CDR2 is YFSETQ. V was pared by 0 bases and J by 2 bases, with 12 bases between. The CDR3 spans 15 residues.

The genes are TRBV7-9 and TRBJ1-1, with TRBD1 as a possible D gene (6 bases). Germline values: CDR1 SEHNR, CDR2 FQNEAQ (reference sequence). CDR3 length: 13 amino acids. V lost 4 bases and J 1 base, leaving 7 bases between the germline ends. The CDR3 loop is CASSSGQNTEAFF. The CDR3 DNA follows: TGTGCCAGCAGCTCGGGACAGAACACTGAAGCTTTCTTT. The variable domain in full, with the rest retrieved from reference TRBV7-9 and TRBJ1-1, is DTGVSQNPRHKITKRGQNVTFRCDPISEHNRLYWYRQTLGQGPEFLTYFQNEAQLEKSRLLSDRFSAERPKGSFSTLEIQRTEQGDSAMYLCASSSGQNTEAFFGQGTRLTVV.

The rearrangement joins TRBV7-9 to TRBJ2-1, with 12 bases that match TRBD2. Germline loops: CDR1 SEHNR, CDR2 FQNEAQ (reference sequence). The CDR3 is 15 amino acids. The junction had 6 bases not matched to a gene; V was cut back by 5 bases and J by 7 bases. The CDR3 DNA sequence: TGTGCCAGCAGCCAGACTAGCGGGAGATCGAATGAGCAGTTCTTC. As protein: CASSQTSGRSNEQFF.

The chain joins TRBV9 to TRBJ2-1, with a tentative D call TRBD1 (6 bases). CDR1 and CDR2 (germline): SGDLS, YYNGEE. The CDR3 contains 15 residues. Trimming took off 3 bases at V and 10 bases at J, with 20 bases between the two ends. CDR3 amino acids: CASSEGYYRAQEQFF. For the CDR3, the DNA is TGTGCCAGCAGCGAGGGCTACTACAGGGCACAAGAGCAGTTCTTC.

This chain connects TRBV11-3 to TRBJ2-7; 9 bases are a match to TRBD1. The CDR3 consists of 16 residues. CDR1 SGHNT and CDR2 YENEEA come from the germline V gene. V lost 2 bases to trimming and J lost 7 bases; unmatched junction nucleotides: 12. CDR3 region: CASSLSGGQGSSEQYV. For the CDR3, the DNA is TGTGCCAGCAGCTTAAGTGGAGGACAGGGGTCGAGTGAGCAGTACGTC.

V and J are TRBV11-2 and TRBJ2-3; D gene uncertain. V lost 0 bases and J 0 bases, leaving 13 bases between the germline ends. Germline V lookup: CDR1 SGHAT, CDR2 FQNNGV. CDR3 length equals 17 residues. The CDR3: CASSLEGRSLSTDTQYF. The CDR3 DNA is TGTGCCAGCAGCTTAGAGGGCAGATCATTAAGCACAGATACGCAGTATTTT. The full variable domain, completed using reference TRBV11-2 and TRBJ2-3, is EAGVAQSPRYKIIEKRQSVAFWCNPISGHATLYWYQQILGQGPKLLIQFQNNGVVDDSQLPKDRFSAERLKGVDSTLKIQPAKLEDSAVYLCASSLEGRSLSTDTQYFGPGTRLTVL.

This chain joins TRBV6-1 and TRBJ2-7; 10 nucleotides align to TRBD1. Germline-derived CDR1 and CDR2 are MNHNS and SASEGT. The length of the CDR3 is 15 residues. V gave up 4 bases and J gave up 3 bases; unmatched junction bases: 6. CDR3 bases: TGTGCCAGCAGTGGACGACAGGGGGCACACTACGAGCAGTACGTC. This codes for CASSGRQGAHYEQYV.